Listed below are T cell receptor beta chains from one sample, sequenced in a study of cytomegalovirus exposure and HLA in healthy donors. Profiling relied on immunoSEQ multiplex PCR, and the TCRdb table lists in-frame clones only, not all of them. The sample holds some 56,000 clones, 75% to 90% seen once. Sequenced input: PBMCs. These receptors came from a woman aged 40-49 years in good health and CMV-seronegative. Both conserved end residues are part of each CDR3. Clone size, where shown, is once, few, many, or a class for clones that have expanded.

abundance | v_gene | CDR3aa
- | TRBV18 | CASSLGTGITQASLKETQYF
- | TRBV27 | CASRAGKFYQETQYF
- | TRBV6-7 | CAGPGTGVKYGYTF
- | TRBV19 | CASRSPGGQPQHF
- | TRBV7-9 | CASSSTGTGDGFTEAFF
- | TRBV19 | CASSPARTGLGSEQFF
- | TRBV5-1 | CASSFKPGGTDTQYF
- | TRBV7-9 | CASSLYVAGKNIQYF
- | TRBV9 | CASSVSTGLAGNEQFF
once | TRBV6-1 | CASSEVGHRENNEQFF
- | TRBV2 | CASSGTGGQQDEQFF
- | TRBV27 | CASSLRQGYTEAFF
- | TRBV7-3 | CASSPTADRGLYGYTF
- | TRBV6-1 | CAAGTGRPYEQYF
- | TRBV2 | CASTYQASKDTQYF
- | TRBV15 | CATSSRDTSYGYTF
- | TRBV18 | CASSGRGSMNTEAFF
- | TRBV7-8 | CASSWGGAGVSEQFF
- | TRBV9 | CASSDRLAGSLTGELFF
- | TRBV4-1 | CASSQGFSSYNEQFF
- | TRBV7-3 | CASSATGNTEAFF
- | TRBV2 | CASSLGGGYTF
- | TRBV7-2 | CASSLVTEQLFF
once | TRBV4-1 | CASSQYTTQGTQYF
- | TRBV27 | CASRKLQGAVVQPQHF
- | TRBV7-9 | CASSSRADTQYF